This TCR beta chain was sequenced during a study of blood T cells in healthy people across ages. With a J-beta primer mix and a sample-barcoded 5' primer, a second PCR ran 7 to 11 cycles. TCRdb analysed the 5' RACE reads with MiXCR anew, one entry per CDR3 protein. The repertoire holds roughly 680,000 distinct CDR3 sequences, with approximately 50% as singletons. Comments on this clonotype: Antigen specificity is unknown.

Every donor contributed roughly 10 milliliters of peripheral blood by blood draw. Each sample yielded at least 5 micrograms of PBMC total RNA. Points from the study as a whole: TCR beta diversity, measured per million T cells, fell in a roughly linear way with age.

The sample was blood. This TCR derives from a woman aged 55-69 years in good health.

CDR3 sequence (DNA): TGTGCCAGCAGTTACTCGTCGACAGGGAGGGCCACTGAAGCTTTCTTT. Protein product: CASSYSSTGRATEAFF. The chain combines TRBV6-2 or TRBV6-3 with TRBJ1-1, with 7 bases lining up with TRBD1. This CDR3 has 16 residues. Per germline, CDR1 MNHEY and CDR2 SVGEGT. The V segment lost 0 bases and the J segment 4 bases; nucleotides outside the gene matches: 8.